Listed here are 3 T cell receptor beta chains from one sample, sequenced in a study of blood T cell repertoires in COVID-19. Libraries were prepared by immunoSEQ multiplex PCR; TCRdb keeps only in-frame clonotypes and omits some of them. The sample has approximately 380,000 clones; less than 85% are singletons. Sequenced input: peripheral blood. The receptors here all came from a woman aged 18 to 35 with acute or convalescent COVID-19.

The chain couples TRBV5-6 to TRBJ1-2, with 8 nucleotides matching TRBD1. Germline CDR1 is SGHDT and CDR2 is YYEEEE. CDR3 size: 13 residues. J was trimmed by 8 bases and V by 5 bases; bases with no gene match: 8. The CDR3 DNA follows: TGTGCCAGCAGTCCCGGGACAGGAGTGGGCTACACCTTC. Its translation: CASSPGTGVGYTF.

The chain employs TRBV2 and TRBJ2-7; 9 bases are a match to TRBD1. The CDR3 consists of 15 residues. J lost 5 bases, V lost 1 base, and 6 bases had no gene match. Per germline, CDR1 SNHLY and CDR2 FYNNEI. CDR3 region: CASSEGGQGSHEQYF. In DNA, the CDR3 is TGTGCCAGCAGTGAAGGGGGACAGGGATCCCACGAGCAGTACTTC.

With respect to this clone: Other DNA sequences in this specimen translate into the identical CDR3. CDR3 DNA: TGTGCCAGTAGTTGGCAGGGCGGCAATCAGCCCCAGCATTTT. Translation gives CASSWQGGNQPQHF. The chain has TRBV19 and TRBJ1-5, with D possibly matching TRBD1 (5 bases). CDR3 length: 14 amino acids. Germline CDR1 and CDR2: LNHDA and SQIVND (reference sequence). V was shortened by 5 bases and J by 2 bases, with 10 bases between the two germline ends.